The 19 T cell receptor beta chains below were found in one sample sequenced in a study of blood T cell repertoires in COVID-19. Assay: immunoSEQ multiplex PCR; the TCRdb copy retains only in-frame clones and omits some. The table has approximately 290,000 clones, approximately 91% seen once. The material sequenced was peripheral blood. Receptors originate from a woman aged 55-69 years with acute or convalescent COVID-19.

The CDR3 spells CASSVGAWQGRGNYGYTF. For the CDR3, the DNA is TGTGCCAGCAGCGTAGGGGCCTGGCAGGGGAGAGGTAACTATGGCTACACCTTC. V usage is TRBV9 and J usage is TRBJ1-2; TRBD1 might be the D (6 bases). Germline V lookup: CDR1 SGDLS, CDR2 YYNGEE. Between the trimmed V and J ends, which lost 0 bases and 1 base, there was a span of 19 bases. The CDR3 sequence is 18 residues long.

V and J are TRBV28 and TRBJ1-1; 7 positions match TRBD1. Germline V gene sequence: CDR1 MDHEN, CDR2 SYDVKM. Germline trimming cut 3 bases from V and 4 bases from J; bases unmatched to any gene: 14. The CDR3 sequence is 17 residues long. The CDR3, as DNA: TGTGCCAGCAGTTTTCCTTATCAGGGGGGCCTACGCACTGAAGCTTTCTTT. This encodes CASSFPYQGGLRTEAFF.

V and J are TRBV3-1 (or the pseudogene TRBV3-2) and TRBJ2-5, with a possible D match to TRBD2 (6 bases). V was pared by 1 base and J by 2 bases, with 11 bases between. CDR1 LGHDT and CDR2 YNNKEL come from the germline V gene (reference sequence). The CDR3 is made up of 15 amino acids. The CDR3 loop is CASSQGTGVQETQYF. The CDR3 region has the DNA TGTGCCAGCAGCCAAGGGACGGGGGTGCAAGAGACCCAGTACTTC.

J is TRBJ1-1 and V is TRBV9; D is possibly TRBD1 (5 bases). This CDR3 is built from 17 residues. The V gene lost 4 bases and the J gene lost 0 bases, with 19 bases spanning the gap. Germline V gene lookup returns CDR1 SGDLS and CDR2 YYNGEE. CDR3 coding DNA: TGTGCCAGCAGCACAGGAGCCCGGACGGATATGAACACTGAAGCTTTCTTT. Translation gives CASSTGARTDMNTEAFF.

The rearrangement links TRBV5-1 to TRBJ1-1; D gene unclear. The CDR3 contains 15 residues. Germline V gene data show CDR1 as SGHRS and CDR2 as YFSETQ. Trimming took off 2 bases at V and 9 bases at J, with 20 bases between the two ends. The CDR3 sequence: CASSFTDSDGIKAFF. The CDR3 DNA sequence: TGCGCCAGCAGCTTCACGGACTCTGACGGAATAAAAGCTTTCTTT.

The gene calls are TRBV27 and TRBJ2-7; TRBD2 matches 8 bases. V was clipped by 0 bases and J by 0 bases; unmatched bases: 7. This CDR3 comprises 17 residues. Per the germline V gene, CDR1 is MNHEY and CDR2 is SMNVEV (reference sequence). The CDR3 region is CASSLSGSGSASYEQYF. The DNA for the CDR3 is TGTGCCAGCAGTTTATCGGGAAGCGGGAGTGCCTCCTACGAGCAGTACTTC.

The chain recombines TRBV6-5 with TRBJ2-7, with 11 bases that match TRBD2. Germline V gene lookup returns CDR1 MNHEY and CDR2 SVGAGI. The CDR3 is 14 residues long. Germline trimming cut 7 bases from V and 6 bases from J; bases unmatched to any gene: 8. The CDR3 DNA is TGTGCCAGCACCCTTAGCGGGGGGGCCGGCGAGCAGTACTTC. Protein sequence: CASTLSGGAGEQYF.

The V call is TRBV24-1, the J call TRBJ1-2, with 7 bases matching TRBD1. J gave up 4 bases and V 4 bases, and 8 bases lay outside the gene matches. Germline V CDR1 and CDR2: KGHDR, SFDVKD. This CDR3 spans 15 amino acids. This chain's CDR3 is CATSDGPDRAYGYTF. CDR3 bases: TGTGCCACCAGTGACGGGCCCGACAGGGCCTATGGCTACACCTTC.

The chain carries TRBV7-9 and TRBJ2-7, with TRBD2 identical over 7 bases. V was clipped by 1 base and J by 6 bases; unmatched bases: 6. The CDR3 is 14 residues long. Germline CDR1 is SEHNR and CDR2 is FQNEAQ (reference sequence). As DNA, the CDR3 is TGTGCCAGCAGCTTAGAGGGAGGGTTGATCGAGCAGTACTTC. Its protein is CASSLEGGLIEQYF. The whole variable domain, filled in from reference TRBV7-9 and TRBJ2-7, reads DTGVSQNPRHKITKRGQNVTFRCDPISEHNRLYWYRQTLGQGPEFLTYFQNEAQLEKSRLLSDRFSAERPKGSFSTLEIQRTEQGDSAMYLCASSLEGGLIEQYFGPGTRLTVT.

The chain uses TRBV10-3 and TRBJ1-2; 9 nucleotides align to TRBD1. V gave up 2 bases and J gave up 7 bases; unmatched junction bases: 11. Germline CDR1 reads ENHRY; CDR2 reads SYGVKD. This CDR3 comprises 16 residues. This CDR3 is CAISERGTGMERGYTF. The CDR3 nucleotides read TGTGCCATCAGTGAGCGGGGGACAGGGATGGAGCGTGGCTACACCTTC.

V gene TRBV18 combines with J gene TRBJ1-5; D uncertain. Trimming pared 5 bases from V and 6 bases from J, leaving 11 bases between. This CDR3 has 13 amino acids. Germline V CDR1 and CDR2: KGHSH, LQKENI. CDR3 loop: CASSSELSQPQHF. Here the CDR3 DNA reads TGTGCCAGCTCAAGCGAGTTGAGTCAGCCCCAGCATTTT.

This chain uses TRBV12-3 or TRBV12-4 with TRBJ2-2; D is perhaps TRBD1 (5 bases). Trimming left V 0 bases short and J 8 bases short, with 7 bases between. CDR3 length equals 13 residues. In nucleotides, the CDR3 is TGTGCCAGCAGTTTAGCAGGGGATGGGGAGCTGTTTTTT. This encodes CASSLAGDGELFF.

The chain carries TRBV29-1 and TRBJ1-2; no definite D call. CDR3 length: 13 amino acids. Germline V CDR1 and CDR2: SQVTM, ANQGSEA. V dropped 7 bases and J dropped 6 bases, with 18 bases sitting between them. The CDR3 DNA reads as TGCAGCGCCAGCAGAGAGGGCGGGGATGGCTACACCTTC. This encodes CSASREGGDGYTF.

The chain employs TRBV7-8 and TRBJ1-2, with TRBD1 as a possible D gene (5 bases). The CDR3 has 17 amino acids. Per the germline V gene, CDR1 is SGHVS and CDR2 is FQNEAQ. V dropped 2 bases and J dropped 8 bases, with 24 bases sitting between them. CDR3 in amino acids: CASSLNKARTDSNGYTF. For the CDR3, the DNA is TGTGCCAGCAGCTTAAATAAAGCCAGGACCGACAGTAACGGCTACACCTTC.

The chain uses TRBV24-1 and TRBJ1-4; TRBD1 matches at 9 bases. The germline V gene has CDR1 KGHDR and CDR2 SFDVKD. The CDR3 totals 16 residues. Losses at the gene ends were 2 bases for V and 10 bases for J; bases not matched to a gene: 10. The CDR3 loop reads CATSDSAGQGVGKLFF. CDR3 in DNA: TGTGCCACCAGTGATTCAGCGGGACAGGGCGTCGGAAAACTGTTTTTT.

This rearrangement joins TRBV28 to TRBJ2-1, with a weak D call TRBD1 (5 bases). V was clipped by 3 bases and J by 7 bases, with 16 bases between them. Germline V gene sequence: CDR1 MDHEN, CDR2 SYDVKM. The CDR3 spans 15 residues. CDR3 DNA sequence: TGTGCCAGCAGTTTTCGACAGCCAGGTTCAAATGAGCAGTTCTTC. This sequence encodes CASSFRQPGSNEQFF. Drawing the rest from reference TRBV28 and TRBJ2-1, the complete variable domain is DVKVTQSSRYLVKRTGEKVFLECVQDMDHENMFWYRQDPGLGLRLIYFSYDVKMKEKGDIPEGYSVSREKKERFSLILESASTNQTSMYLCASSFRQPGSNEQFFGPGTRLTVL.

The chain employs TRBV27 and TRBJ2-7, with 7 bases aligning to TRBD1. Trimming at V came to 3 bases and at J to 3 bases, leaving 2 bases not matched to a gene. Germline V gene sequence: CDR1 MNHEY, CDR2 SMNVEV (reference sequence). CDR3 size: 13 residues. The CDR3 region has the DNA TGTGCCAGCAGTTTGAGACAGGGCTACGAGCAGTACTTC. This translates into CASSLRQGYEQYF.

The chain uses TRBV27 and TRBJ1-2; possible D gene TRBD1, 5 bases. Germline loops: CDR1 MNHEY, CDR2 SMNVEV (reference sequence). The CDR3 runs 13 residues. The V end lost 7 bases, the J end lost 8 bases, and 17 bases lay between the germline ends. The CDR3 sequence is CASTPAGGEGYTF. DNA of the CDR3: TGTGCCAGCACCCCTGCGGGGGGGGAAGGCTACACCTTC.

This sequence joins TRBV15 and TRBJ1-1; no clear D gene. Germline V gene lookup returns CDR1 LNHNV and CDR2 YYDKDF (reference sequence). The CDR3 is made up of 13 amino acids. V was pared by 1 base and J by 7 bases, with 10 bases between. CDR3 nucleotide sequence: TGTGCCACCAGCAGAGTTCCCCCAGGTGAAGCTTTCTTT. Translation gives CATSRVPPGEAFF.